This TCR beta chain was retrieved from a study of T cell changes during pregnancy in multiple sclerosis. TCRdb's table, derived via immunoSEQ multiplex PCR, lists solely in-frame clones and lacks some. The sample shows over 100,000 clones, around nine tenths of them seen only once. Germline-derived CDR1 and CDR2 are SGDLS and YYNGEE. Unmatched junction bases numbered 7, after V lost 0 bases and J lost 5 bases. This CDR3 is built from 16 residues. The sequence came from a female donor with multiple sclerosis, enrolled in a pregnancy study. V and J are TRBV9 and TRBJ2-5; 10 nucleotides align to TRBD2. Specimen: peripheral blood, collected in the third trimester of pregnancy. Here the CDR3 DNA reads TGTGCCAGCAGCGTAGGAAGCGGGGGGGCTTGGGAGACCCAGTACTTC. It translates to CASSVGSGGAWETQYF.